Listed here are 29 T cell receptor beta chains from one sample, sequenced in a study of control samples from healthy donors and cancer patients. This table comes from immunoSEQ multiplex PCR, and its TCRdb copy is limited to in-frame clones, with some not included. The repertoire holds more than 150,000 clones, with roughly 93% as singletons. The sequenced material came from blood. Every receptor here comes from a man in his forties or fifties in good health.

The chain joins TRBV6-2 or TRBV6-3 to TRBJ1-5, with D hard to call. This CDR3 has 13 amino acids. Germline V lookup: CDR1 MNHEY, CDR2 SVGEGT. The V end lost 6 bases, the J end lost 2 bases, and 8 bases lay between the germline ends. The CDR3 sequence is CASSPSGNQPQHF. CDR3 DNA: TGTGCCAGCAGCCCTAGTGGCAATCAGCCCCAGCATTTT.

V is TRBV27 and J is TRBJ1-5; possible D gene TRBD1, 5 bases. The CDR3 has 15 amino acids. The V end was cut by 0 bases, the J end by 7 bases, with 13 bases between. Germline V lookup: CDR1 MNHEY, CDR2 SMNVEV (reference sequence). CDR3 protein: CASSLSRQGGQPQHF. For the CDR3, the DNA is TGTGCCAGCAGTTTATCCCGCCAGGGAGGGCAGCCCCAGCATTTT.

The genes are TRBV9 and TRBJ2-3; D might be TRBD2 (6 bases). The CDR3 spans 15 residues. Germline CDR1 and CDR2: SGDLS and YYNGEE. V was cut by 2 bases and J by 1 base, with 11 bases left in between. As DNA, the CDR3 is TGTGCCAGCAGCGTCGGCGGAGGGGGCACAGATACGCAGTATTTT. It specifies CASSVGGGGTDTQYF.

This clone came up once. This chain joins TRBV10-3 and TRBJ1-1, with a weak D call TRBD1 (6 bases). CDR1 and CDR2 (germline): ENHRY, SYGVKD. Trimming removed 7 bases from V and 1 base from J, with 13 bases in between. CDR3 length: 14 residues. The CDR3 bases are TGTGCCATCAAGGATTGGACAGCGAACACTGAAGCTTTCTTT. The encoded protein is CAIKDWTANTEAFF.

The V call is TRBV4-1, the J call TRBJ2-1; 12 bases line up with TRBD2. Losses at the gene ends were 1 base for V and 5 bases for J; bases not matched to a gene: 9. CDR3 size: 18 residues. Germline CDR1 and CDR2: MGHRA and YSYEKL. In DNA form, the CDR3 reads TGCGCCAGCAGCCAAGGGGACCTGACTAGCGGGAGAAACAATGAGCAGTTCTTC. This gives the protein CASSQGDLTSGRNNEQFF.

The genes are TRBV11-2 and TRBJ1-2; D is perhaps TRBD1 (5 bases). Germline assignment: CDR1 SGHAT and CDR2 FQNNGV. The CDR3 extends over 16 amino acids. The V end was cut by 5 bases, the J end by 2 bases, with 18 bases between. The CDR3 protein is CASSQSLQRTNYGYTF. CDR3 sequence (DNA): TGTGCCAGCAGCCAATCGTTACAGAGGACAAACTATGGCTACACCTTC. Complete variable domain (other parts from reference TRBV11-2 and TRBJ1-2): EAGVAQSPRYKIIEKRQSVAFWCNPISGHATLYWYQQILGQGPKLLIQFQNNGVVDDSQLPKDRFSAERLKGVDSTLKIQPAKLEDSAVYLCASSQSLQRTNYGYTFGSGTRLTVV.

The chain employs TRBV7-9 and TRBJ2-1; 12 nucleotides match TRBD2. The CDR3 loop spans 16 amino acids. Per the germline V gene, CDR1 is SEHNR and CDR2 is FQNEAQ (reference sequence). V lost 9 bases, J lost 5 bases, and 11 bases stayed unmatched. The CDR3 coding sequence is TGTGCCAGTTCTCTAGCTAGCGGGAGGGGGAACAATGAGCAGTTCTTC. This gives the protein CASSLASGRGNNEQFF.

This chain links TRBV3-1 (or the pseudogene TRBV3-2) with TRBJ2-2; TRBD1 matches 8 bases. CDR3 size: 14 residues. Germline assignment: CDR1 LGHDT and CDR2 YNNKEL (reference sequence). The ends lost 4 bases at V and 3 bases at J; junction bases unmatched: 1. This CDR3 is CASSRGQDTGELFF. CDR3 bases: TGTGCCAGCAGCCGGGGACAGGACACCGGGGAGCTGTTTTTT.

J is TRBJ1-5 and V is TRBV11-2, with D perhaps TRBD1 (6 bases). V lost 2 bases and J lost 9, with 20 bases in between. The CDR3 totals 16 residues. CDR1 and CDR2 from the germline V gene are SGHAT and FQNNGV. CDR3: CASSLKGDQGLWPQHF. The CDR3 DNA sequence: TGTGCCAGCAGCTTAAAGGGGGACCAGGGCTTGTGGCCCCAGCATTTT.

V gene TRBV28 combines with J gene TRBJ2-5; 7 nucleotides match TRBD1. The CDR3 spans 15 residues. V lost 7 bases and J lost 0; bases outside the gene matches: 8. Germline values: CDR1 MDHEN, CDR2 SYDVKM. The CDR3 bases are TGTGCCAGCACCATCCGACAGGGCTACCAAGAGACCCAGTACTTC. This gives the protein CASTIRQGYQETQYF. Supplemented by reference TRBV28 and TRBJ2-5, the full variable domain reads DVKVTQSSRYLVKRTGEKVFLECVQDMDHENMFWYRQDPGLGLRLIYFSYDVKMKEKGDIPEGYSVSREKKERFSLILESASTNQTSMYLCASTIRQGYQETQYFGPGTRLLVL.

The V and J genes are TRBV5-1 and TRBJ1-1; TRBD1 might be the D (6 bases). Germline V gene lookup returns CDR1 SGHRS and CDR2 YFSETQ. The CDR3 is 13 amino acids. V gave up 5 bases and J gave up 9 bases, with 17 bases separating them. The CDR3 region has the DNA TGCGCCAGCAGTCCGGAGCAGGGGCGACAAGCTTTCTTT. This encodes CASSPEQGRQAFF. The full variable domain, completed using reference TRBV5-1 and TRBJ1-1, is KAGVTQTPRYLIKTRGQQVTLSCSPISGHRSVSWYQQTPGQGLQFLFEYFSETQRNKGNFPGRFSGRQFSNSRSEMNVSTLELGDSALYLCASSPEQGRQAFFGQGTRLTVV.

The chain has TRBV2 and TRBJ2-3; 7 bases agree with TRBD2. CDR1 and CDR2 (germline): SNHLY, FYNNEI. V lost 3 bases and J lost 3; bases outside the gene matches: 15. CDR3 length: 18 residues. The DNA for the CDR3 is TGTGCCAGCAGTGAGGGGTGGGCGGGAGTTAGGGAAACAGATACGCAGTATTTT. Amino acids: CASSEGWAGVRETDTQYF.

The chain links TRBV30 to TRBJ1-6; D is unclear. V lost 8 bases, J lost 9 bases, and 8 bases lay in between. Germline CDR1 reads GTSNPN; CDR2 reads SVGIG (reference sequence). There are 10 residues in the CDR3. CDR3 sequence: CASGSSPLHF. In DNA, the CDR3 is TGTGCCAGCGGCAGTTCACCCCTCCACTTT.

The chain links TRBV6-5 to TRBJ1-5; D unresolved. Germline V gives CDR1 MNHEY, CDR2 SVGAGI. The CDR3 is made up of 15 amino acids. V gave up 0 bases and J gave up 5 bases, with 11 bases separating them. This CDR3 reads CASSYSQQLDQPQHF. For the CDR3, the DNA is TGTGCCAGCAGTTACTCCCAACAGCTGGATCAGCCCCAGCATTTT.

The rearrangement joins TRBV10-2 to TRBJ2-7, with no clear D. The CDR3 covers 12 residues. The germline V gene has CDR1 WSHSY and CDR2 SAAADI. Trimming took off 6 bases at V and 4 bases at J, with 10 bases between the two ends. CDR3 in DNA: TGCGCCAGCAGACAAGGGTCGTACGAGCAGTACTTC. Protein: CASRQGSYEQYF.

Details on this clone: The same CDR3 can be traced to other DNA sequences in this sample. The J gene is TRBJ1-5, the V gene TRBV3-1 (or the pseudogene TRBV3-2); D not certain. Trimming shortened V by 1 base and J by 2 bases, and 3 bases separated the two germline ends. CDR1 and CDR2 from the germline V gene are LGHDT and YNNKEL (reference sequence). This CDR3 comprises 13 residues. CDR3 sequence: CASSQGGNQPQHF. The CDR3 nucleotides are TGTGCCAGCAGCCAAGGAGGCAATCAGCCCCAGCATTTT.

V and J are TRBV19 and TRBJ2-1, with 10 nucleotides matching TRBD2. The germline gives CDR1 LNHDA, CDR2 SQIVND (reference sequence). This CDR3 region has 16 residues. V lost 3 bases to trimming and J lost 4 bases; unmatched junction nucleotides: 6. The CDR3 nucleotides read TGTGCCAGTAGTATTGGGTGGACTAGCGGATACAATGAGCAGTTCTTC. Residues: CASSIGWTSGYNEQFF.

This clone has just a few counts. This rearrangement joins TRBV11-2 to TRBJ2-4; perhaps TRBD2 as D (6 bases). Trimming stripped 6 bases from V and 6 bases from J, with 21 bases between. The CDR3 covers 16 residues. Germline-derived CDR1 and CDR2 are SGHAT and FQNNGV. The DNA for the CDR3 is TGTGCCAGCAGTCAACCCGTCCGGGACTGGATAAACATTCAGTACTTC. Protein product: CASSQPVRDWINIQYF.

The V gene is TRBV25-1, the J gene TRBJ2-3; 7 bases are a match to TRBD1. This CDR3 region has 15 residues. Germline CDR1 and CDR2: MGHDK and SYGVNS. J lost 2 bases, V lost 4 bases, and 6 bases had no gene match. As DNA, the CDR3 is TGTGCCAGCAGTGCCTCAGACAGGGACACAGATACGCAGTATTTT. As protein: CASSASDRDTDTQYF.

CDR3 amino acids: CASSMRQYNQPQHF. CDR3 sequence (DNA): TGTGCCAGTAGTATGAGGCAGTACAATCAGCCCCAGCATTTT. The genes are TRBV19 and TRBJ1-5; no definite D call. V gave up 3 bases and J gave up 3 bases, with 9 bases separating them. Germline V gene data show CDR1 as LNHDA and CDR2 as SQIVND (reference sequence). This CDR3 is 14 amino acids long.

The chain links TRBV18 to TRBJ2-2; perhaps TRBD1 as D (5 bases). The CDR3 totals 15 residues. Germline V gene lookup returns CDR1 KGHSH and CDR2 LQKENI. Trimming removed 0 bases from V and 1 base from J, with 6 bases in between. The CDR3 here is CASSPPDRNTGELFF. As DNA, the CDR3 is TGTGCCAGCTCACCACCAGACAGGAACACCGGGGAGCTGTTTTTT. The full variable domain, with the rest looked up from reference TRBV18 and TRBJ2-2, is NAGVMQNPRHLVRRRGQEARLRCSPMKGHSHVYWYRQLPEEGLKFMVYLQKENIIDESGMPKERFSAEFPKEGPSILRIQQVVRGDSAAYFCASSPPDRNTGELFFGEGSRLTVL.

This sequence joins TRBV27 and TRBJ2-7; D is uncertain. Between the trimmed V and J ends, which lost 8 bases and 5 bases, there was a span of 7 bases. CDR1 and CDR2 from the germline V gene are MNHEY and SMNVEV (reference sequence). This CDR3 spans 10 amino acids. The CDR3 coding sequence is TGTGCCAGCGGAAAAAACGAGCAGTACTTC. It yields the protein CASGKNEQYF.

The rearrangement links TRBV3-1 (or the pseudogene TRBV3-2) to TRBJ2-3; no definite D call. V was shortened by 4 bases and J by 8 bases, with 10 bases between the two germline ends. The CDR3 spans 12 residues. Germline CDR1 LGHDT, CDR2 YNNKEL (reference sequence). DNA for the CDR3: TGTGCCAGCAGCCGTTCAATTGGTACGCAGTATTTT. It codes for CASSRSIGTQYF.

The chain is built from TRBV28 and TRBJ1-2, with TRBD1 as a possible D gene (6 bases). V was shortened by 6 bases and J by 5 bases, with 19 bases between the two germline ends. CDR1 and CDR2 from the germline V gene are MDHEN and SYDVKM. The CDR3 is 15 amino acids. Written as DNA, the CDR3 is TGTGCCAGCAGAATCCTGGGGGGCGGCTCGTATGGCTACACCTTC. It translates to CASRILGGGSYGYTF.

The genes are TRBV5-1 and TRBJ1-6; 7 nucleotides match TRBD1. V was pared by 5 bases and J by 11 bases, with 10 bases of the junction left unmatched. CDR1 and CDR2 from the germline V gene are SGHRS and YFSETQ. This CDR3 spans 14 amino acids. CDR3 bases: TGCGCCAGCAGGACAGGTACAGGGGAAACACCCCTCCACTTT. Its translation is CASRTGTGETPLHF.

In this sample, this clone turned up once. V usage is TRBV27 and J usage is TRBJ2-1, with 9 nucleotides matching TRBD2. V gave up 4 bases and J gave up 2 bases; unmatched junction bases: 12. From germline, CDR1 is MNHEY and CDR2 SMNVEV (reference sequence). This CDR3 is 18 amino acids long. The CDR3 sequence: CASSSLQSGRITYNEQFF. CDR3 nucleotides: TGTGCCAGCAGTTCTCTACAGAGCGGGAGGATCACCTACAATGAGCAGTTCTTC.

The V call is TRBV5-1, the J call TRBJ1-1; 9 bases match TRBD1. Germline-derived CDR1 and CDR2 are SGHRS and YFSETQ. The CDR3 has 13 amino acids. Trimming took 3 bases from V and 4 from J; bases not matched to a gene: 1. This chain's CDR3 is CASSSDRGTEAFF. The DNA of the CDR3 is TGCGCCAGCAGCTCGGACAGGGGCACTGAAGCTTTCTTT. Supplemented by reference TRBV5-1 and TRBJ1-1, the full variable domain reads KAGVTQTPRYLIKTRGQQVTLSCSPISGHRSVSWYQQTPGQGLQFLFEYFSETQRNKGNFPGRFSGRQFSNSRSEMNVSTLELGDSALYLCASSSDRGTEAFFGQGTRLTVV.

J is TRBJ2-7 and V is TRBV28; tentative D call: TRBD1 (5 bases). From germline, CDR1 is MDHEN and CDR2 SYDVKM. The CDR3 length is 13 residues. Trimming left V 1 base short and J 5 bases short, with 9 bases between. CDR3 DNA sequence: TGTGCCAGCAGTTTATCAGGGTCAAACGAGCAGTACTTC. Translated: CASSLSGSNEQYF.

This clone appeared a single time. The CDR3 loop reads CASTGGGPGNSPLHF. The CDR3 bases are TGTGCCAGCACAGGGGGAGGGCCCGGTAATTCACCCCTCCACTTT. The chain uses TRBV3-1 (or the pseudogene TRBV3-2) and TRBJ1-6, with 7 bases lining up with TRBD1. The V gene end was trimmed by 7 bases and the J gene end by 6 bases; junction bases not matched to a gene: 9. This CDR3 has 15 amino acids. Germline assignment: CDR1 LGHDT and CDR2 YNNKEL (reference sequence).